This TCR beta chain was identified during a study of beta chain features in type 1 diabetes. The entirety of the isolated RNA underwent reverse transcription, so expressed TCRB transcripts were sequenced. About 3.3 million reads, on average, came from each naive, central memory and regulatory T cell sample. The table came from immunoSEQ multiplex PCR; TCRdb's copy has only in-frame clones and leaves some out. The sample lists around 400,000 clones, about 15% seen once, with roughly 0.017% in the top ten. The germline V gene encodes CDR1 GTSNPN and CDR2 SVGIG (reference sequence). The CDR3 covers 13 residues. V was shortened by 4 bases and J by 3 bases, with 11 bases between the two germline ends. Study-level findings and limits: Diminished insertions and augmented deletions at VDJ junctions characterized type 1 diabetes patients.

This clone occurred a few times. Its matching antigen is unknown. Sequenced input: naive CD4+ T cells from blood. This clonotype was obtained from a woman aged 18-29 years in good health. The V gene is TRBV30, the J gene TRBJ2-3; D remains unclear. Here the CDR3 DNA reads TGTGCCTGGACACTTCTTAGTACAGATACGCAGTATTTT. This codes for CAWTLLSTDTQYF.